The 31 T cell receptor beta chains reported below all come from one sample, sequenced in a study of control samples from healthy donors and cancer patients. Libraries were prepared by immunoSEQ multiplex PCR; TCRdb keeps only in-frame clonotypes and omits some of them. Here the sample spans 120,000 or so clones, around 90% being singletons. Sequencing was performed on blood. These receptors were taken from a man over 45 in good health.

This clone is a singleton in its sample. This chain connects TRBV30 to TRBJ1-1; D call uncertain. The V and J ends lost 0 bases and 1 base respectively, with 12 bases between them. The germline gives CDR1 GTSNPN, CDR2 SVGIG (reference sequence). This CDR3 is built from 15 residues. The CDR3 spells CAWSVGFFGNTEAFF. CDR3 sequence (DNA): TGTGCCTGGAGTGTTGGCTTCTTCGGGAACACTGAAGCTTTCTTT.

The chain recombines TRBV7-2 with TRBJ1-2, with TRBD1 matching over 10 bases. Germline values: CDR1 SGHTA, CDR2 FQGNSA. The CDR3 has 14 amino acids. Trimming cost V 5 bases and J 7 bases; bases outside gene matches: 7. The CDR3 nucleotides are TGTGCCAGCAGCCTAGGTGGGGACAGGGGTGGCTACACCTTC. Translating it yields CASSLGGDRGGYTF.

This chain uses TRBV6-5 with TRBJ2-7; D is perhaps TRBD1 (5 bases). The germline gives CDR1 MNHEY, CDR2 SVGAGI. The CDR3 runs to 15 residues. With 5 bases removed from V and 6 bases from J, the gap between germline ends came to 20 bases. The CDR3 is CASSPLDNDLAEQYF. CDR3 sequence (DNA): TGTGCCAGCAGTCCCCTGGACAATGATCTGGCCGAGCAGTACTTC.

The V call is TRBV19, the J call TRBJ1-3; D call uncertain. CDR1 LNHDA and CDR2 SQIVND come from the germline V gene (reference sequence). V dropped 7 bases and J dropped 1 base, with 14 bases sitting between them. The CDR3 runs to 15 residues. CDR3 sequence reads: CASTRERVSGNTIYF. Here the CDR3 DNA reads TGTGCCAGTACCCGCGAGCGGGTTTCTGGAAACACCATATATTTT. Full variable domain (rest looked up from reference TRBV19 and TRBJ1-3): DGGITQSPKYLFRKEGQNVTLSCEQNLNHDAMYWYRQDPGQGLRLIYYSQIVNDFQKGDIAEGYSVSREKKESFPLTVTSAQKNPTAFYLCASTRERVSGNTIYFGEGSWLTVV.

The rearrangement joins TRBV2 to TRBJ1-4; D is unresolved. V was shortened by 2 bases and J by 0 bases, with 7 bases between the two germline ends. The CDR3 is 15 amino acids. Germline V gene lookup returns CDR1 SNHLY and CDR2 FYNNEI. CDR3 in amino acids: CASSEMGATNEKLFF. The CDR3 DNA is TGTGCCAGCAGTGAAATGGGAGCAACTAATGAAAAACTGTTTTTT.

This clone was seen just once. The chain couples TRBV6-1 to TRBJ1-2, with D perhaps TRBD1 (5 bases). The CDR3 has 15 residues. The germline V gene has CDR1 MNHNS and CDR2 SASEGT. V lost 2 bases to trimming and J lost 2 bases, with 12 bases between them. The CDR3 reads CASSERGVGNYGYTF. As DNA, the CDR3 is TGTGCCAGCAGTGAAAGAGGGGTTGGGAACTATGGCTACACCTTC.

The J gene is TRBJ1-2, the V gene TRBV5-6; 7 nucleotides agree with TRBD1. V gave up 2 bases and J gave up 3 bases; unmatched junction bases: 13. CDR3 length equals 17 residues. The germline gives CDR1 SGHDT, CDR2 YYEEEE. CDR3: CASSFPSRGRSDYGYTF. CDR3 nucleotide sequence: TGTGCCAGCAGCTTCCCGTCAAGGGGGCGCTCGGACTATGGCTACACCTTC.

The chain has TRBV4-3 and TRBJ1-4; tentatively, D is TRBD1 (6 bases). Germline V gene sequence: CDR1 LGHNA, CDR2 YSLEER. Between the trimmed V and J ends, which lost 4 bases and 2 bases, there was a span of 11 bases. The CDR3 length is 15 residues. The CDR3 DNA reads TGCGCCAGCAGCCGGGGGGGCAGGACTAATGAAAAACTGTTTTTT. Protein: CASSRGGRTNEKLFF.

The chain recombines TRBV7-2 with TRBJ2-7; TRBD1 matches 7 bases. V was pared by 5 bases and J by 0 bases, with 7 bases of the junction left unmatched. Germline CDR1 and CDR2: SGHTA and FQGNSA. The CDR3 covers 15 residues. The CDR3 reads CASSPWTGRSYEQYF. CDR3 nucleotides: TGTGCCAGCAGCCCTTGGACAGGCCGCTCCTACGAGCAGTACTTC. The whole variable domain, filled in from reference TRBV7-2 and TRBJ2-7, reads GAGVSQSPSNKVTEKGKDVELRCDPISGHTALYWYRQSLGQGLEFLIYFQGNSAPDKSGLPSDRFSAERTGGSVSTLTIQRTQQEDSAVYLCASSPWTGRSYEQYFGPGTRLTVT.

J is TRBJ2-1 and V is TRBV19; D may be TRBD1 (6 bases). The V gene lost 4 bases and the J gene lost 7 bases, with 11 bases spanning the gap. This CDR3 is 13 amino acids long. The germline V gene encodes CDR1 LNHDA and CDR2 SQIVND (reference sequence). The CDR3 DNA sequence: TGTGCCAGTAGTACGCGACAGGTAAATGAGCAGTTCTTC. It translates to CASSTRQVNEQFF.

The chain is built from TRBV6-2 or TRBV6-3 and TRBJ1-6; D uncertain. V gave up 5 bases and J gave up 4 bases, with 9 bases separating them. This CDR3 is built from 14 residues. Germline V CDR1 and CDR2: MNHEY, SVGEGT. CDR3 DNA sequence: TGTGCCAGCAGTCGACTGACTTATAATTCACCCCTCCACTTT. Its protein product is CASSRLTYNSPLHF.

The chain is built from TRBV30 and TRBJ1-2; 7 bases agree with TRBD1. V lost 2 bases, J lost 3 bases, and 12 bases stayed unmatched. The V gene's germline CDR1 is GTSNPN and CDR2 SVGIG (reference sequence). The CDR3 is 16 residues long. The chain's CDR3 is CAWSKPWRDRDYGYTF. For the CDR3, the DNA is TGTGCCTGGAGTAAACCCTGGAGAGACAGGGACTATGGCTACACCTTC.

The chain recombines TRBV21-1 with TRBJ2-7; the table's D call, TRBD2, was not checked against the DNA. TRBV21-1 is deemed a pseudogene. The CDR3 consists of 17 residues. The CDR3: CASSKLTPHLWGGEQYF. The DNA for the CDR3 is TGTGCCAGCAGCAAACTGACACCACACCTGTGGGGAGGCGAGCAGTACTTC.

The chain combines TRBV27 with TRBJ2-7; 8 bases are shared with TRBD1. Germline V gives CDR1 MNHEY, CDR2 SMNVEV (reference sequence). This CDR3 has 13 residues. J gave up 4 bases and V 2 bases, and 1 base lay outside the gene matches. CDR3 residues: CASSLRQGYEQYF. The CDR3, as DNA: TGTGCCAGCAGTTTAAGACAGGGGTACGAGCAGTACTTC.

This clone was detected a few times. The rearrangement uses TRBV19 and TRBJ2-2; D unclear. The V end lost 3 bases, the J end lost 1 base, and 6 bases lay between the germline ends. CDR1 and CDR2 from the germline V gene are LNHDA and SQIVND (reference sequence). The CDR3 is made up of 14 amino acids. CDR3 nucleotides: TGTGCCAGTAGTATTGGTCAGAACACCGGGGAGCTGTTTTTT. This codes for CASSIGQNTGELFF.

The V call is TRBV3-1 (or the pseudogene TRBV3-2), the J call TRBJ1-1; 10 bases agree with TRBD1. Germline V CDR1 and CDR2: LGHDT, YNNKEL (reference sequence). This CDR3 comprises 14 residues. The V and J ends lost 7 bases and 3 bases, in that order; junction bases with no gene match: 5. The CDR3 bases are TGTGCCAGCATGGACAGGGGGGGTCACACTGAAGCTTTCTTT. Encoded protein: CASMDRGGHTEAFF.

The V and J genes are TRBV29-1 and TRBJ1-1, with D unresolved. The V gene lost 6 bases and the J gene lost 10 bases, with 21 bases spanning the gap. The CDR3 has 13 residues. From germline, CDR1 is SQVTM and CDR2 ANQGSEA. CDR3 loop: CSVRFGPISGAFF. The CDR3 coding sequence is TGCAGCGTGCGGTTTGGACCAATATCGGGAGCTTTCTTT.

V is TRBV6-5 and J is TRBJ1-1, with D hard to call. CDR1 and CDR2 (germline): MNHEY, SVGAGI. V was pared by 2 bases and J by 3 bases, with 10 bases between. This CDR3 has 14 residues. The CDR3 bases are TGTGCCAGCAGTTACGCGGCGGGAGACACTGAAGCTTTCTTT. This sequence encodes CASSYAAGDTEAFF.

The V and J genes are TRBV27 and TRBJ2-7, with 9 bases aligning to TRBD1. CDR1 is MNHEY, CDR2 SMNVEV, per germline (reference sequence). The CDR3 covers 15 residues. Trimming at V came to 5 bases and at J to 5 bases, leaving 10 bases not matched to a gene. DNA of the CDR3: TGTGCCAGCAGTCCCGGGACAGGGCTGAGGAACGAGCAGTACTTC. As protein: CASSPGTGLRNEQYF.

The chain links TRBV5-4 to TRBJ2-7; no clear D gene. CDR1 is SGHNT and CDR2 is YYREEE in the germline V gene (reference sequence). V lost 0 bases and J lost 7, with 5 bases in between. The CDR3 runs 11 residues. This CDR3 reads CASSLEGEQYF. The CDR3 nucleotides read TGTGCCAGCAGCTTGGAAGGAGAGCAGTACTTC.

The chain couples TRBV7-9 to TRBJ1-2; D is possibly TRBD1 (5 bases). Germline V gene lookup returns CDR1 SEHNR and CDR2 FQNEAQ (reference sequence). The CDR3 is 14 amino acids. V lost 4 bases, J lost 4 bases, and 13 bases lay in between. In DNA form, the CDR3 reads TGTGCCAGCAGCTCTTCCGGGACCTCCTATGGCTACACCTTC. Its protein product is CASSSSGTSYGYTF.

The chain recombines TRBV9 with TRBJ2-3; 10 bases are a match to TRBD2. The CDR3 has 15 amino acids. J gave up 5 bases and V 4 bases, and 7 bases lay outside the gene matches. CDR1 is SGDLS and CDR2 is YYNGEE in the germline V gene. The CDR3 loop is CASSRLAGDGDTQYF. Written as DNA, the CDR3 is TGTGCCAGCAGCCGGCTAGCGGGGGATGGAGATACGCAGTATTTT.

The chain employs TRBV5-1 and TRBJ1-2; maybe TRBD1 (5 bases). Looked up from germline, CDR1 is SGHRS and CDR2 is YFSETQ. Trimming cost V 4 bases and J 0 bases, with 10 bases left between them. CDR3 length equals 14 residues. CDR3 coding DNA: TGCGCCAGCAGCCCCCAGGGAGCTAACTATGGCTACACCTTC. It encodes CASSPQGANYGYTF.

This clone was seen a single time. The V and J genes are TRBV6-2 or TRBV6-3 and TRBJ1-1; 7 nucleotides line up with TRBD1. Germline CDR1 reads MNHEY; CDR2 reads SVGEGT. V lost 4 bases, J lost 1 base, and 6 bases stayed unmatched. The CDR3 sequence is 15 residues long. This CDR3 reads CASSFPTGRNTEAFF. In DNA, the CDR3 is TGTGCCAGCAGTTTCCCGACAGGGAGGAACACTGAAGCTTTCTTT.

The V and J genes are TRBV3-1 (or the pseudogene TRBV3-2) and TRBJ2-1; D gene uncertain. Germline V gene data show CDR1 as LGHDT and CDR2 as YNNKEL (reference sequence). The CDR3 spans 16 residues. Trimming cost V 1 base and J 4 bases, with 14 bases left between them. CDR3 DNA: TGTGCCAGCAGCCAAGGGGATAGGAAGATATACAATGAGCAGTTCTTC. It specifies CASSQGDRKIYNEQFF.

The table lists this clone with a few counts. The chain couples TRBV6-1 to TRBJ1-6; no clear D. This CDR3 is built from 13 residues. The germline V and J ends were trimmed by 3 bases and 10 bases, with 10 bases remaining between them. In germline, CDR1 is MNHNS, CDR2 SASEGT. CDR3 protein: CASSDGQQSPLHF. CDR3 nucleotides: TGTGCCAGCAGTGACGGGCAACAATCACCCCTCCACTTT.

The chain recombines TRBV14 with TRBJ2-5, with D perhaps matching TRBD1 or TRBD2 (5 bases each). The CDR3 spans 14 residues. Germline loops: CDR1 SGHDN, CDR2 FVKESK. V was shortened by 4 bases and J by 5 bases, with 14 bases between the two germline ends. The CDR3 loop is CASSPWTGTETQYF. CDR3 in DNA: TGTGCCAGCAGCCCCTGGACTGGGACGGAGACCCAGTACTTC.

J is TRBJ1-2 and V is TRBV29-1; D unclear. Germline assignment: CDR1 SQVTM and CDR2 ANQGSEA. V was trimmed by 5 bases and J by 6 bases, leaving 10 bases between them. CDR3 size: 11 residues. CDR3 amino acids: CSVKTLDGYTF. The CDR3 nucleotides read TGCAGCGTTAAGACACTGGATGGCTACACCTTC.

This sequence joins TRBV10-3 and TRBJ2-7; 11 nucleotides align to TRBD2. CDR1 is ENHRY, CDR2 SYGVKD, per germline. With V trimmed by 3 bases and J by 3 bases, 7 bases remained unmatched. This CDR3 is 16 amino acids long. CDR3 coding DNA: TGTGCCATCAGTGACCAAGGGACTAGCGGCGGCTACGAGCAGTACTTC. This gives the protein CAISDQGTSGGYEQYF.

This clone is a singleton in its sample. This rearrangement joins TRBV3-1 (or the pseudogene TRBV3-2) to TRBJ1-2; a possible D gene is TRBD1 (6 bases). Per the germline V gene, CDR1 is LGHDT and CDR2 is YNNKEL (reference sequence). V lost 8 bases, J lost 4 bases, and 14 bases lay in between. This CDR3 has 13 amino acids. This CDR3 is CASGNDRIYGYTF. In DNA form, the CDR3 reads TGTGCCAGCGGTAATGACAGGATCTATGGCTACACCTTC.

Only one count was recorded for this clone. The chain employs TRBV3-1 (or the pseudogene TRBV3-2) and TRBJ2-2; 7 nucleotides agree with TRBD2. The ends lost 8 bases at V and 1 base at J; junction bases unmatched: 1. The CDR3 is 13 residues long. The germline V gene encodes CDR1 LGHDT and CDR2 YNNKEL (reference sequence). The CDR3 loop is CASWGGNTGELFF. The CDR3 bases are TGTGCCAGCTGGGGGGGGAACACCGGGGAGCTGTTTTTT.